The 20 T cell receptor beta chains given below trace back to one sample, sequenced in a study of PD-L1 blockade in urothelial cancer (dated 2017 in TCRdb). The sample's time point label, in plain terms: pretreatment peripheral blood. The library relied on the immunoSEQ multiplex PCR assay. TCRdb took over this immuneACCESS table, retaining in-frame rearrangements with V and J assigned. Such tables are incomplete; in checked studies, under half of the missing clones stem from an unresolved V gene, and the remainder is unexplained. This sample is represented by over 75,000 clones; around 89% of them were singletons. About 0.89% of the sample lies in the top ten. The material sequenced was PBMCs, taken around atezolizumab (anti-PD-L1) treatment. Receptor source: an elderly woman with urothelial cancer.

The J gene is TRBJ2-3, the V gene TRBV11-3, with D possibly being TRBD1 (5 bases). The germline V and J ends were trimmed by 6 bases and 3 bases, with 10 bases remaining between them. CDR3 length: 13 residues. Germline assignment: CDR1 SGHNT and CDR2 YENEEA. The CDR3 protein is CASSSRGTDTQYF. Here the CDR3 DNA reads TGTGCCAGCAGTTCTAGGGGTACAGATACGCAGTATTTT.

The gene calls are TRBV4-2 and TRBJ2-3, with no clear D. This CDR3 is built from 12 residues. CDR1 is LGHNA, CDR2 YNFKEQ, per germline. V was shortened by 0 bases and J by 7 bases, with 5 bases between the two germline ends. CDR3 amino acids: CASSQESYTQYF. The CDR3 DNA is TGTGCCAGCAGCCAAGAATCGTATACGCAGTATTTT.

This rearrangement joins TRBV19 to TRBJ1-5; 9 nucleotides match TRBD1. CDR3 length: 13 residues. V shed 9 bases, J shed 3 bases, and the junction held 3 bases outside the gene matches. The germline gives CDR1 LNHDA, CDR2 SQIVND (reference sequence). CDR3 nucleotide sequence: TGTGCCAGCCGGACAGGGGTCAATCAGCCCCAGCATTTT. Amino acids: CASRTGVNQPQHF. The full variable domain, rest sourced from reference TRBV19 and TRBJ1-5, is DGGITQSPKYLFRKEGQNVTLSCEQNLNHDAMYWYRQDPGQGLRLIYYSQIVNDFQKGDIAEGYSVSREKKESFPLTVTSAQKNPTAFYLCASRTGVNQPQHFGDGTRLSIL.

V and J are TRBV11-2 and TRBJ2-3; no reliable D call. The CDR3 is 13 amino acids. V lost 5 bases and J lost 6, with 12 bases in between. Per germline, CDR1 SGHAT and CDR2 FQNNGV. CDR3 amino acids: CASSPVRWDTQYF. The DNA for the CDR3 is TGTGCCAGCAGCCCTGTCCGGTGGGATACGCAGTATTTT.

The chain employs TRBV5-1 and TRBJ2-1, with D maybe TRBD2 (6 bases). Germline V gene sequence: CDR1 SGHRS, CDR2 YFSETQ. This CDR3 region has 15 residues. V dropped 3 bases and J dropped 4 bases, with 14 bases sitting between them. The CDR3 bases are TGCGCCAGCAGCTCGGAGGGACTGGATTACAATGAGCAGTTCTTC. Translating it yields CASSSEGLDYNEQFF.

The chain couples TRBV30 to TRBJ2-7, with 9 bases lining up with TRBD1. The CDR3 consists of 15 residues. Per the germline V gene, CDR1 is GTSNPN and CDR2 is SVGIG (reference sequence). The V and J ends lost 3 bases and 5 bases, in that order; junction bases with no gene match: 11. DNA for the CDR3: TGTGCCTGGAGGAAACCCGGGACAGGGACCCACGAGCAGTACTTC. The encoded protein is CAWRKPGTGTHEQYF.

The V and J genes are TRBV7-3 and TRBJ1-2; D gene ambiguous. Between the trimmed V and J ends, which lost 2 bases and 8 bases, there was a span of 21 bases. Germline lookup yields CDR1 SGHTA and CDR2 FQGTGA. The CDR3 loop spans 16 amino acids. The CDR3 loop reads CASSLSPGRGSGGYTF. DNA for the CDR3: TGTGCCAGCAGCTTATCTCCCGGACGGGGATCGGGAGGCTACACCTTC.

The chain couples TRBV6-5 to TRBJ2-7; 7 positions match TRBD2. Germline CDR1 MNHEY, CDR2 SVGAGI. The V gene end was trimmed by 0 bases and the J gene end by 2 bases; junction bases not matched to a gene: 4. The CDR3 consists of 15 residues. Written as DNA, the CDR3 is TGTGCCAGCAGTTACTCGGCTAGCGGACCCTACGAGCAGTACTTC. Its protein product is CASSYSASGPYEQYF.

The chain carries TRBV5-1 and TRBJ2-1; D is unresolved. Per germline, CDR1 SGHRS and CDR2 YFSETQ. Trimming cost V 7 bases and J 0 bases, with 14 bases left between them. This CDR3 spans 15 amino acids. As DNA, the CDR3 is TGCGCCAGCGCGAGAGAACTAAGCTCCTACAATGAGCAGTTCTTC. Amino acids: CASARELSSYNEQFF.

The chain uses TRBV7-9 and TRBJ1-4, with 8 positions matching TRBD1. In germline, CDR1 is SEHNR, CDR2 FQNEAQ (reference sequence). This CDR3 is 15 amino acids long. J lost 8 bases, V lost 1 base, and 6 bases had no gene match. The CDR3 nucleotides read TGTGCCAGCAGCTTAGGGACAGGGTCGTTAGAAAAACTGTTTTTT. Amino acids: CASSLGTGSLEKLFF.

The J gene is TRBJ2-7, the V gene TRBV29-1; weak D call: TRBD1 (5 bases). The V end lost 3 bases, the J end lost 4 bases, and 10 bases lay between the germline ends. This CDR3 has 12 amino acids. Per the germline V gene, CDR1 is SQVTM and CDR2 is ANQGSEA. The CDR3 here is CSVEAGRYEQYF. CDR3 bases: TGCAGCGTTGAGGCAGGGCGGTACGAGCAGTACTTC.

The chain's CDR3 is CASSRTAPSSFYEQYF. As DNA, the CDR3 is TGTGCCAGCAGCCGAACAGCACCGTCATCCTTCTACGAGCAGTACTTC. V is TRBV9 and J is TRBJ2-7; D gene uncertain. This CDR3 comprises 16 residues. Trimming cost V 4 bases and J 3 bases, with 20 bases left between them. Germline loops: CDR1 SGDLS, CDR2 YYNGEE.

This clone was seen a single time. The chain has TRBV5-5 and TRBJ1-3; maybe TRBD1 (5 bases). CDR3 size: 17 residues. V shed 4 bases and J shed 2 bases, with 19 bases lying between them. The germline gives CDR1 SGHKS, CDR2 YYEKEE (reference sequence). The CDR3: CASSAWQGITAGNTIYF. As DNA, the CDR3 is TGTGCCAGCAGCGCGTGGCAGGGAATTACTGCTGGAAACACCATATATTTT.

The chain carries TRBV9 and TRBJ1-3; D is undetermined. Between the trimmed V and J ends, which lost 0 bases and 1 base, there was a span of 5 bases. Germline-derived CDR1 and CDR2 are SGDLS and YYNGEE. There are 14 residues in the CDR3. CDR3 DNA sequence: TGTGCCAGCAGCGTAGCGACATCTGGAAACACCATATATTTT. Translation gives CASSVATSGNTIYF.

This clone was found a few times. The chain has TRBV5-1 and TRBJ2-5, with 7 bases fitting TRBD1. V shed 4 bases, J shed 2 bases, and the junction held 5 bases outside the gene matches. Germline V gives CDR1 SGHRS, CDR2 YFSETQ. The CDR3 is made up of 14 amino acids. DNA for the CDR3: TGCGCCAGCAGCCCAACGACAGGGCAAGAGACCCAGTACTTC. Translation: CASSPTTGQETQYF.

V and J are TRBV5-1 and TRBJ2-5; 12 positions agree with TRBD2. J was trimmed by 4 bases and V by 0 bases; bases with no gene match: 7. The germline CDR1 and CDR2 sequences are SGHRS and YFSETQ. The CDR3 runs to 17 residues. DNA of the CDR3: TGCGCCAGCAGCTTGGTAGCTAGCGGGAGGGCCAGAGAGACCCAGTACTTC. It translates to CASSLVASGRARETQYF.

The J gene is TRBJ1-4, the V gene TRBV5-1; D remains unclear. V gave up 0 bases and J gave up 8 bases, with 14 bases separating them. Germline V gene data show CDR1 as SGHRS and CDR2 as YFSETQ. This CDR3 is built from 15 residues. Here the CDR3 reads CASSLEAGGTEKLFF. The CDR3, as DNA: TGCGCCAGCAGCTTGGAGGCAGGAGGTACCGAAAAACTGTTTTTT.

The chain employs TRBV18 and TRBJ2-7; D uncertain. Germline lookup yields CDR1 KGHSH and CDR2 LQKENI. The V and J ends lost 2 bases and 3 bases respectively, with 11 bases between them. This CDR3 spans 14 amino acids. The CDR3 is CASSPKHEFYEQYF. CDR3 DNA sequence: TGTGCCAGCTCACCAAAACACGAATTCTACGAGCAGTACTTC.

This clone was seen a handful of times. The chain uses TRBV7-2 and TRBJ2-7; 14 nucleotides align to TRBD2. Trimming cost V 4 bases and J 2 bases; bases outside gene matches: 7. The CDR3 covers 17 residues. From germline, CDR1 is SGHTA and CDR2 FQGNSA. In DNA, the CDR3 is TGTGCCAGCAGCTCTGGACTAGCGGGAGGAACGACCTACGAGCAGTACTTC. Protein: CASSSGLAGGTTYEQYF.

The chain recombines TRBV14 with TRBJ1-4; no definite D call. V was pared by 0 bases and J by 8 bases, with 16 bases between. CDR3 length: 16 amino acids. Germline V gene sequence: CDR1 SGHDN, CDR2 FVKESK. The CDR3 loop reads CASSQDRRRLGEKLFF. CDR3 DNA: TGTGCCAGCAGCCAAGATCGGAGGAGACTTGGGGAAAAACTGTTTTTT.